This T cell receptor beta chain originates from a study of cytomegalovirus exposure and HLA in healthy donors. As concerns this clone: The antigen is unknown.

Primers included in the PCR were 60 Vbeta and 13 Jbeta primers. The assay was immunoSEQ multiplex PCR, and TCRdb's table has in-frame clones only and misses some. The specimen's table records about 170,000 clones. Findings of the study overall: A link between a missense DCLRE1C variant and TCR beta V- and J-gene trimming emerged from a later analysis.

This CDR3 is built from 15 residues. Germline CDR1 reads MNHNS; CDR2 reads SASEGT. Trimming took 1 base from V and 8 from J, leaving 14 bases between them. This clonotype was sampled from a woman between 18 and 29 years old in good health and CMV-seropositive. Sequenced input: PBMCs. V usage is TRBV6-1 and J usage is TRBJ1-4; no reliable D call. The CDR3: CASSEGWREGEKLFF. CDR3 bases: TGTGCCAGCAGTGAAGGTTGGCGGGAGGGAGAAAAACTGTTTTTT.